This T cell receptor (beta chain) was identified in a study of regulatory T cells in long-lasting Graves disease. At the level of the study: Graves' cases, newly diagnosed, had used antithyroid drugs under 3 months.

This clonotype was seen many times. Trimming took 3 bases from V and 3 from J, leaving 10 bases between them. Germline CDR1 KGHDR, CDR2 SFDVKD. This CDR3 is built from 15 residues. As for time point: newly diagnosed GD, antithyroid drugs for less than 3 months. Construction of the TCR library relied on RNA isolated from PBMCs. HTBI primers from iRepertoire and Arm-PCR of CDR3 regions yielded the TCR beta libraries. Each CDR3 protein is one row after TCRdb ran MiXCR on the multiplex PCR reads. Of around 450,000 distinct CDR3 sequences listed, roughly 17% were seen once; the top ten hold 12%. The same data also contributed to another study, on T cells in Graves' hyperthyroidism and ophthalmopathy.

The sample in question was peripheral blood mononuclear cells (PBMCs), obtained at new diagnosis, from a patient treated with antithyroid drugs. The clonotype comes from a man between 40 and 49 years old with Graves disease. This chain uses TRBV24-1 with TRBJ2-2; D is possibly TRBD1 or TRBD2 (6 bases each). In DNA form, the CDR3 reads TGTGCCACCAGTGATCCGGGGGCCTACACCGGGGAGCTGTTTTTT. Protein product: CATSDPGAYTGELFF.